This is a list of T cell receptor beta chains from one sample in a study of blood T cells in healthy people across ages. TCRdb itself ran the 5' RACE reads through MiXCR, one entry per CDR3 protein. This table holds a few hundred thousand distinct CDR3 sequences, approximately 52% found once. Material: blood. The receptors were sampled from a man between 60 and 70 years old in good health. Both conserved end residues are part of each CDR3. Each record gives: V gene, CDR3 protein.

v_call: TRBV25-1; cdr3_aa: CASSVRTSGYEQYF
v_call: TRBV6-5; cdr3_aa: CASSPFGGPSETQYF
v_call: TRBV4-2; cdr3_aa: CASSQTPGRARFF
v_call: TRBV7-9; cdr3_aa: CASSLLTGDYGYTF
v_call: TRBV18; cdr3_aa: CASSPSQGIDEQYF
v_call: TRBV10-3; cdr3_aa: CAISLGPVGGANVLTF
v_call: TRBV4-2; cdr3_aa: CASKTGISTDTQYF
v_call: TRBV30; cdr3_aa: CAWRASGVDEQFF
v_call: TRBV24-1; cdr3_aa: CATSDPDRGIQETQFF
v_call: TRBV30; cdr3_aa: CAWSLSGKNEQYF
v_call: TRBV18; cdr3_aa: CASSPQGSADTQYF
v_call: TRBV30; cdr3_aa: CAWSVDRGLAGANVLTF
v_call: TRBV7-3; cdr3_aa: CASSRLADSEQYF
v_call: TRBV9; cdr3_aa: CASSARPGLVDTQYF
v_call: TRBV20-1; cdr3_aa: CSARVVTGGSSYNSPLHF
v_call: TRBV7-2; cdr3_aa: CASSLQAGGLNEQYF
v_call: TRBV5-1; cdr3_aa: CASSLRSGLAGNEQFF
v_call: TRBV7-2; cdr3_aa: CASSSFGGEQYF
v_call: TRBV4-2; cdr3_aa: CASSPDSGGALDTQYF
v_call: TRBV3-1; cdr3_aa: CASSPFGGGASYEQYF
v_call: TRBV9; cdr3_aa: CASSPGVGNQPQHF
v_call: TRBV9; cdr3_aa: CTSSVDLAGGSLETQYF
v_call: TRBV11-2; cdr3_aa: CASSQTYGTDTQYF
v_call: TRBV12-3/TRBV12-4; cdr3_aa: CASVAGIYYGYTF
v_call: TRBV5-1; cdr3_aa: CASSRTSGTPGEQFF
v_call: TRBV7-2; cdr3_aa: CASSPSSGVQETQYF
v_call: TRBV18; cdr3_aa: CASSPAIGSETQYF
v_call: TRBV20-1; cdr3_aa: CSARSPSGGYNQPQHF
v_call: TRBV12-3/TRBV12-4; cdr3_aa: CASTNSGTAYQETQFF